The sequence of this T cell receptor (beta chain) was determined in a study of blood T cell repertoires in COVID-19. Study as a whole: Both acute and convalescent COVID-19 samples were obtained from the United States, Italy and Spain. From T cells, B-cell-depleted T cells, or PBMCs came the material, which was cDNA or gDNA.

The CDR3 totals 15 residues. The germline gives CDR1 MNHEY, CDR2 SVGAGI. Trimming pared 7 bases from V and 0 bases from J, leaving 12 bases between. Recruited during active infection, patients (from Seattle) were subsequently followed longitudinally. Assay: immunoSEQ multiplex PCR; the TCRdb copy retains only in-frame clones and omits some. The sample carries approximately 250,000 clones, about 90% recorded once. Sequenced input: peripheral blood. This sequence joins TRBV6-5 and TRBJ2-2; maybe TRBD1 (5 bases). The clonotype originates from a woman between 65 and 79 years old with COVID-19, enrolled during active disease. The CDR3 spells CASNDRTANTGELFF. Here the CDR3 DNA reads TGTGCCAGCAACGACAGAACCGCGAACACCGGGGAGCTGTTTTTT.